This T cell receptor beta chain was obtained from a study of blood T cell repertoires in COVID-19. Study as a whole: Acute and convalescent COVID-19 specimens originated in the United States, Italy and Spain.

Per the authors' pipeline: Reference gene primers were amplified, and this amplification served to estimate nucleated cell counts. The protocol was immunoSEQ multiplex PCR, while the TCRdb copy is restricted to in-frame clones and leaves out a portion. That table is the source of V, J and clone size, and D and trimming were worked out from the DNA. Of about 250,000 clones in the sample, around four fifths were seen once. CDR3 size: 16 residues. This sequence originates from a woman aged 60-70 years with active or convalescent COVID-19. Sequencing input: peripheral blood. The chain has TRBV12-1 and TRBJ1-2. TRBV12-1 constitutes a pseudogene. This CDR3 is CASSAGKPQHYYGYTF. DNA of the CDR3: TGTGCCAGCAGCGCGGGCAAGCCCCAGCATTACTATGGCTACACCTTC.